This T cell receptor (beta chain) was obtained from a study of identical twins (dated by TCRdb to the mid-2010s). Background for the entire study: To test whether fetal clonotypes persist, this study deep-sequenced TCR alpha and beta repertoires from monozygotic twins, from unrelated adults of various ages, and from cord blood. To rule out contamination, replicate twin experiments were performed at different times with different library preparation protocols.

Worth noting for this clonotype: The target of this receptor is not known. No base quality information exists; no much larger clone differs at one position.

Every donor in the study was a healthy Caucasian. Library creation used 5' RACE. Instrument on record: Illumina HiSeq 2000. Template switching added a universal primer binding site, and the final cDNA carried a unique molecular identifier that allowed TCR cDNA molecules to be counted accurately. First-strand cDNA for TCR alpha and beta chains was synthesized from specific primers in the conserved constant-segment region. To control for contamination, every cDNA library carried two barcodes: a SMART-Mk sample barcode plus Illumina barcodes. TruSeq adapter sequences, together with Illumina sample barcodes, were added in two successive PCR steps. TCR alpha and beta cDNA libraries were sequenced on the Illumina HiSeq platform with custom primers. As for the original processing: MiGEC processed the raw reads to extract unique molecular identifiers, while MiXCR was used to determine the CDR3 positions. Recombination models were inferred per individual with the repgenHMM and IGoR tools using an EM algorithm. Shared clonotypes were analyzed with the tcR package in R, and sharing was normalized by the product of cloneset sizes. To study raw recombination free of thymic and clonal selection effects, out-of-frame nonproductive sequences were analyzed. TCRdb reprocessed the public reads (quality trimming at Q25 with fastp, clone calling with MiXCR) and kept in-frame beta chains. Rows with a matching CDR3 protein are joined into one entry that keeps the most common DNA and genes. The V and J calls come from TCRdb's annotation, not from the publication. This sample lists around 1.7 million distinct CDR3 sequences; more than 30% were detected once. Clones ranked in the top ten supply approximately 0.25% of the sample.

Trimming takes 5 bases from V and 0 bases from J, and the germline ends sit 17 bases apart. CDR1 and CDR2 were assigned from the germline V gene (reference sequence) as MNHNY and SVGAGI. The CDR3 has 17 amino acids, counting the end cysteine and phenylalanine. Just the 51-base CDR3 DNA is kept, in frame starting at base 1. The study at large found these results: Because the same donors could not be followed over many years, the conclusions depended on cross-sectional statistical analysis. Excess twin sharing in beta out-of-frame sequences was weaker because fewer shared sequences lowered the signal-to-noise ratio. In monozygotic twins, out-of-frame TCR alpha sharing was systematically underestimated by recombination models, although the models agreed with sharing between unrelated individuals. Compared with coincidental sharing between unrelated individuals, an excess of low generation-probability sequences was observed among out-of-frame TCR alpha sequences shared between twins. Zero-insertion analyses could be partly confounded by invariant T cells such as MAIT and iNKT, though diverse VJ usage argued against such confounding for most clonotypes. Fewer insertions were carried by abundant cord blood beta clonotypes, a similar but weaker trend appeared in young adult naive repertoires, and no such trend appeared in memory repertoires.

The chain is assembled from TRBV6-6 and TRBJ1-5, with TRBD1 as a weak D call on 6 bases. This receptor was obtained from a newborn girl in good health. The specimen sequenced was cord blood. The sequence in DNA is TGTGCCAGCAGTCCACAGGGACGGGCATATAGCAATCAGCCCCAGCATTTT. Translated, this is CASSPQGRAYSNQPQHF.